The text below deals with one T cell receptor (beta chain). Antigen unknown. Clones were sequenced by immunoSEQ multiplex PCR, and TCRdb holds only the in-frame ones, with some missing. Of 950,000 to 1,300,000 clones detected, 65% to 80% appear once; the ten largest clones hold approximately 1.5%. This entry comes from a study of shared clonotypes between healthy human individuals. Study-wide results and caveats: There were few donors, and this limited the genetic and exposure-history diversity represented. Relative to their counterparts shared across all four donors, non-shared clonotypes exhibited diminished generation probabilities. Sequencing of the sorted subsets was shown by rarefaction to be incomplete despite large depth.

Germline CDR1 and CDR2: KGHSH and LQKENI. The length of the CDR3 is 13 residues. Trimming left V 2 bases short and J 4 bases short, with 9 bases between. Material: memory CD4+ T cells sorted from blood. Indicated subset: CD45RA-negative fraction. This TCR came from a young man in good health. The J gene is TRBJ2-7, the V gene TRBV18; D unclear. CDR3 protein: CASSPVPNYEQYF. The CDR3 region has the DNA TGTGCCAGCTCACCAGTTCCGAATTACGAGCAGTACTTC. The full variable domain, completed using reference TRBV18 and TRBJ2-7, is NAGVMQNPRHLVRRRGQEARLRCSPMKGHSHVYWYRQLPEEGLKFMVYLQKENIIDESGMPKERFSAEFPKEGPSILRIQQVVRGDSAAYFCASSPVPNYEQYFGPGTRLTVT.